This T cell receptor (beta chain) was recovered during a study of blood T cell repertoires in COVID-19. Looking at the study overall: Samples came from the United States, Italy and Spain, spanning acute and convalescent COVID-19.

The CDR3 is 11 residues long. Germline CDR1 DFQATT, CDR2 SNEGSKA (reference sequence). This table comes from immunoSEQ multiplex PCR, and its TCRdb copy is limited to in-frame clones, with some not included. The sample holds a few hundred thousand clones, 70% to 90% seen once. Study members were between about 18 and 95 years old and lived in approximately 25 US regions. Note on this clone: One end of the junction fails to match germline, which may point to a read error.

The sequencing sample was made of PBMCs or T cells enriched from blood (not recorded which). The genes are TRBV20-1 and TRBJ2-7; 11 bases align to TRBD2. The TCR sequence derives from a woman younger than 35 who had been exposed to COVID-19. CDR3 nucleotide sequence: TGCAGTGCTGCGATATTAGCGGGGGGGCGCTTC. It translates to CSAAILAGGRF.